Listed below are T cell receptor beta chains from one sample, sequenced in a study of T cells in Graves' hyperthyroidism and ophthalmopathy. TCRdb redid the calling of the multiplex PCR reads with MiXCR, one entry per CDR3 protein. The sample holds roughly 290,000 distinct CDR3 sequences, over 15% seen once. Specimen: blood. Every receptor here comes from a woman aged 55-75 years with Graves' ophthalmopathy. Each CDR3 is given with its conserved first and last residue. The D gene is left open where the match is weak. Some rows have no size entry. The others give once, few or many, or a class for an expanded clone.

J gene	V gene	clone size	D gene	CDR3 DNA	CDR3 protein
TRBJ2-1	TRBV2	-	TRBD1	TGTGCCAGCAGGGGACAGGGGGCAGGGTACAATGAGCAGTTCTTC	CASRGQGAGYNEQFF
TRBJ2-5	TRBV20-1	many	TRBD2	TGCAGTGCTAGAGATCGGACTAGCGGGAGTCAGACCCAGTACTTC	CSARDRTSGSQTQYF
TRBJ2-1	TRBV28	many	TRBD2	TGTGCCAGCAGTTTTCTCCGTAGCGGGAGGCGATCCTACAATGAGCAGTTCTTC	CASSFLRSGRRSYNEQFF
TRBJ2-7	TRBV12-3/TRBV12-4	many	-	TGTGCCAGCAGCCTACAGGTCTTTTCGGTCGAGCAGTACTTC	CASSLQVFSVEQYF
TRBJ1-1	TRBV9	few	-	TGTGCCAGCAGCGTAGGTGGAGATGAAGCTTTCTTT	CASSVGGDEAFF
TRBJ2-3	TRBV2	-	-	TGTGCCAGCAGTGGAGGTACGCAGTATTTT	CASSGGTQYF
TRBJ2-7	TRBV10-3	-	-	TGTGCCATCAGTGGCAGCACCTACGAGCAGTACTTC	CAISGSTYEQYF
TRBJ2-7	TRBV3-1	many	TRBD1	TGTGCCAGCAGCCAAGATCCACAGGGGTGGTACGAGCAGTACTTC	CASSQDPQGWYEQYF
TRBJ1-1	TRBV4-1	-	-	TGCGCCAGCAGCCAAAGGTGGGGGGGAGGGCCGAAAATAGGGAACACTGAAGCTTTCTTT	CASSQRWGGGPKIGNTEAFF
TRBJ1-1	TRBV10-3	many	-	TGTGCCATCAGTCGCCAGGGGACATCCAACACTGAAGCTTTCTTT	CAISRQGTSNTEAFF
TRBJ2-2	TRBV5-1	-	-	TGCGCCAGCAGTCCCCCGGGGGGCGACACCGGGGAGCTGTTTTTT	CASSPPGGDTGELFF
TRBJ1-2	TRBV28	many	-	TGTGCCAGCAGTTCCTCGAGGGAGAACTATGGCTACACCTTC	CASSSSRENYGYTF
TRBJ2-1	TRBV5-1	many	TRBD2	TGCGCCAGCAGGGCGATACTAGCGGGAGGGAATGAGCAGTTCTTC	CASRAILAGGNEQFF
TRBJ2-7	TRBV7-6	-	TRBD1	TGTGCCAGCAGCCCCAGGGACAGCTTCTACGAGCAGTACTTC	CASSPRDSFYEQYF
TRBJ2-1	TRBV19	-	-	TGTGCCAGTAGTATAGGTAGTTACAATGAGCAGTTCTTC	CASSIGSYNEQFF
TRBJ1-1	TRBV7-2	many	-	TGTGCCAGCAACGAGCCAGGGAACACTGAAGCTTTCTTT	CASNEPGNTEAFF
TRBJ1-2	TRBV20-1	-	-	TGCAGTGCTATCCACCCAAAGGGCTATGGCTACACCTTC	CSAIHPKGYGYTF
TRBJ1-4	TRBV7-9	many	-	TGTGCCAGCAGCCTGTCTCTGGGGGAAAAACTGTTTTTT	CASSLSLGEKLFF
TRBJ2-3	TRBV9	-	-	TGTGCCAGCAGCGCCGACCAGGGCGGAGGCACAGATACGCAGTATTTT	CASSADQGGGTDTQYF
TRBJ1-3	TRBV28	few	TRBD1	TGTGCCAGCACTCCTGGACAGGGGGGATCTGGAAACACCATATATTTT	CASTPGQGGSGNTIYF
TRBJ1-6	TRBV5-1	many	TRBD1	TGCGCCAGCAGCATGGGACAGACGAATTCACCCCTCCACTTT	CASSMGQTNSPLHF
TRBJ2-3	TRBV20-1	many	-	TGCAGTGCTAGAGGTGGGCGGAGTAGCACAGATACGCAGTATTTT	CSARGGRSSTDTQYF
TRBJ1-5	TRBV7-2	many	-	TGTGCCAGCAGCTTACAGCTTTATCAGCCCCAGCATTTT	CASSLQLYQPQHF
TRBJ2-5	TRBV3-1	few	-	TGTGCCAGCAGCCAAGATCCGTACAGGGAAGAGACCCAGTACTTC	CASSQDPYREETQYF
TRBJ2-7	TRBV11-2	few	-	TGTGCCAGCAGCAACCGGGACCACCTAGGGTACGAGCAGTACTTC	CASSNRDHLGYEQYF
TRBJ1-3	TRBV2	many	-	TGTGCCAGCAGTGAAGAAGCTGGAAACACCATATATTTT	CASSEEAGNTIYF
TRBJ2-7	TRBV4-1	few	-	TGCGCCAGCAGCATGACTGCCTCCTACGAGCAGCACTTC	CASSMTASYEQHF